These T cell receptor beta chains were read from a single sample in a study of cytomegalovirus exposure and HLA in healthy donors. Profiling relied on immunoSEQ multiplex PCR, and the TCRdb table lists in-frame clones only, not all of them. The sample lists some 200,000 clones; around 79% were seen once. Specimen: PBMCs. The receptor set was obtained from a girl aged 5-17 years in good health and CMV-seropositive. The CDR3 runs from the conserved cysteine through the conserved F or W. The D gene is left open where the match is weak. The size entry is marked missing in some rows and otherwise reads once, few, many or a size class.

CDR3nt	CDR3aa	abundance	d_gene	v_gene	j_gene
TGTGCCAGCAGCGCCCCGGGACAGGGGATGTCCGAGCAGTACTTC	CASSAPGQGMSEQYF	.	TRBD1	TRBV11-3	TRBJ2-7
TGTGCCAGCAGCCTCGCGATTGAACCCTACGAGCAGTACTTC	CASSLAIEPYEQYF	.	.	TRBV5-4	TRBJ2-7
TGTGCCAGCAGCCGGGGGAGCGGGGGGGCTTATGAGCAGTTCTTC	CASSRGSGGAYEQFF	.	TRBD2	TRBV5-8	TRBJ2-1
TGTGCCATCAGTCTAGCGGGGGAGCTCTCCTACGAGCAGTACTTC	CAISLAGELSYEQYF	.	TRBD2	TRBV10-3	TRBJ2-7
TGCGCCAGCAGCCCAGAGGACAGGGGGAATTCACCCCTCCACTTT	CASSPEDRGNSPLHF	.	TRBD1	TRBV4-3	TRBJ1-6
TGTGCCAGTTACAGGGCTGGGGGACCCCAGCATTTT	CASYRAGGPQHF	.	.	TRBV6-5	TRBJ1-5
TGCGCCAGCAAGCGGACGAGCTCCTACAATGAGCAGTTCTTC	CASKRTSSYNEQFF	.	.	TRBV10-2	TRBJ2-1
TGTGCCGCCCAGGGGGACGGAAGCTCCTACAATGAGCAGTTCTTC	CAAQGDGSSYNEQFF	.	TRBD1	TRBV10-3	TRBJ2-1
TGTGCCAGCAGCTTATTCCAGCGGGGGGCCCAAGAGACCCAGTACTTC	CASSLFQRGAQETQYF	.	TRBD2	TRBV5-4	TRBJ2-5
TGTGCCAGCAGTGGCTCCCTCCTGGACAGGGTGAACACTGAAGCTTTCTTT	CASSGSLLDRVNTEAFF	.	TRBD1	TRBV6-1	TRBJ1-1
TGTGCCAGCAGTAAGGGCGCGGGGGCCAATCAGCCCCAGCATTTT	CASSKGAGANQPQHF	.	.	TRBV6-5	TRBJ1-5
TGTGCCAGCAGCTTGGAGCTAGCGGGGGGGGTACAAGAGACCCAGTACTTC	CASSLELAGGVQETQYF	.	TRBD2	TRBV5-6	TRBJ2-5
TGCGCCAGCAGCGGGGGGAACTATGGCTACACCTTC	CASSGGNYGYTF	.	.	TRBV4-3	TRBJ1-2
TGTGCCAGCAGCCCTACAGGGGGTAACTATGGCTACACCTTC	CASSPTGGNYGYTF	.	TRBD1	TRBV7-2	TRBJ1-2
TGCGCCAGCAGCGCGGGGACAGGGGTTCAGCCCCAGCATTTT	CASSAGTGVQPQHF	once	TRBD1	TRBV4-3	TRBJ1-5
TGTGCCAGCACCCCACAGGGTCGGGACACTTTCTCTGGAAACACCATATATTTT	CASTPQGRDTFSGNTIYF	.	.	TRBV5-5	TRBJ1-3
TGTGCCACCAGCAGAGACCCCGACAGGAACAATGAGCAGTTCTTC	CATSRDPDRNNEQFF	.	.	TRBV15	TRBJ2-1
TGCGCCAGCAGCGAGGACTACGAGCAGTACTTC	CASSEDYEQYF	.	.	TRBV5-1	TRBJ2-7
TGTGCCAGCAGCCCCGGTGGTTTCGGCAATCAGCCCCAGCATTTT	CASSPGGFGNQPQHF	.	.	TRBV6-5	TRBJ1-5
TGCGCCAGCAGTGAGTGGGTAGGGAGCGGCGAGCAGTACTTC	CASSEWVGSGEQYF	.	.	TRBV10-2	TRBJ2-7
TGTGCCAGCAGGGGAGAAGGGGGCCTCCTCGAGCAGTACTTC	CASRGEGGLLEQYF	once	TRBD1	TRBV2	TRBJ2-7
TGTGCCAGCAGCGTAGGTAGCGGGGAGCTGTTTTTT	CASSVGSGELFF	.	.	TRBV9	TRBJ2-2
TGCGCCAGCAGCTTGGACTGGTTGGGACAGTGGTCGGGGCAAGAGACCCAGTACTTC	CASSLDWLGQWSGQETQYF	.	TRBD1	TRBV5-1	TRBJ2-5
TGTGCCAGCAGTGCCCGACAGGGAAAAGAGACCCAGTACTTC	CASSARQGKETQYF	.	TRBD1	TRBV6-1	TRBJ2-5
TGTGCCAGCAGCTTCGTGGGGGCCGGTGATACGCAGTATTTT	CASSFVGAGDTQYF	.	.	TRBV5-6	TRBJ2-3
TGCGCCAGCAGCCCTGGGATGACAGGGGGCAAGTATGAGCAGTACTTC	CASSPGMTGGKYEQYF	once	TRBD1	TRBV4-1	TRBJ2-7
TGTGCCAGCAGCTCCCTAAATGGGGGCGGCTACACCTTC	CASSSLNGGGYTF	.	.	TRBV7-2	TRBJ1-2
TGTGCCATCAGTGTGGCAGGGGATCAGCCCCAGCATTTT	CAISVAGDQPQHF	.	.	TRBV10-3	TRBJ1-5
TGCGCCAGCAGCCAACCGGGACTAGCCTCTGGCACCGGGGAGCTGTTTTTT	CASSQPGLASGTGELFF	few	TRBD2	TRBV4-3	TRBJ2-2
TGTGCCATCAGGGGACCGGGACTAGCGGAAAATGAGCAGTTCTTC	CAIRGPGLAENEQFF	once	TRBD2	TRBV10-3	TRBJ2-1
TGCGCCAGCAGCCAAGTTGAGCGGGGGGGAAACACCGGGGAGCTGTTTTTT	CASSQVERGGNTGELFF	.	TRBD2	TRBV4-3	TRBJ2-2
TGTGCCAGTAGTGGATTAGCGGAGCAGTTCTTC	CASSGLAEQFF	.	.	TRBV19	TRBJ2-1
TGTGCCAGCAGTGAACCAAACTCGGGGTTCTACGAGCAGTACTTC	CASSEPNSGFYEQYF	.	.	TRBV2	TRBJ2-7
TGTGCCAGCTGCGAGGCTGGAGGGGGGGACCTCTACAATGAGCAGTTCTTC	CASCEAGGGDLYNEQFF	.	.	TRBV6-4	TRBJ2-1
TGTGCCATCAGTGAGTCAAATTATGATCAGCCCCAGCATTTT	CAISESNYDQPQHF	once	.	TRBV10-3	TRBJ1-5
TGTGCCAGCAGCTACGGGACAGGCGATAATTCACCCCTCCACTTT	CASSYGTGDNSPLHF	.	TRBD1	TRBV5-5	TRBJ1-6
TGCGCCAGCAGCTTAGGAGCGGGGGTCAATGAGCAGTTCTTC	CASSLGAGVNEQFF	.	TRBD2	TRBV5-1	TRBJ2-1
TGCGCCAGCAGCCTACTCCCCGGGAATAACTATGGCTACACCTTC	CASSLLPGNNYGYTF	.	.	TRBV4-1	TRBJ1-2
TGTGCCAGTAGTATGGGGGCAGGAGGACCCTACGAGCAGTACTTC	CASSMGAGGPYEQYF	.	.	TRBV19	TRBJ2-7
TGTGCCAGCAGGAGGCGTGGGGGGATGAACACTGAAGCTTTCTTT	CASRRRGGMNTEAFF	.	.	TRBV6-1	TRBJ1-1
TGTGCCAGCAGCTGGGGCCCTGAGGCAGATACGCAGTATTTT	CASSWGPEADTQYF	.	.	TRBV5-5	TRBJ2-3
TGTGCCAGCAGCTTAAATTGGCAGGGGGGATATAGCAATCAGCCCCAGCATTTT	CASSLNWQGGYSNQPQHF	.	TRBD1	TRBV7-8	TRBJ1-5
TGCGCCAGCAGCCCCGGACAGGGAGGGTCACATTCACCCCTCCACTTT	CASSPGQGGSHSPLHF	few	TRBD1	TRBV5-1	TRBJ1-6
TGTGCCAGCAGTCTGAGGACTAGCGGGGTCGGAGAGACCCAGTACTTC	CASSLRTSGVGETQYF	.	TRBD2	TRBV2	TRBJ2-5
TGCGCCAGCAGCTTAATGCGGGACAGGGGGCTTGGAGAGACCCAGTACTTC	CASSLMRDRGLGETQYF	.	TRBD1	TRBV5-1	TRBJ2-5
TGTGCCAGCAGCTTGGCCTACGGCTCCTACAATGAGCAGTTCTTC	CASSLAYGSYNEQFF	.	.	TRBV5-5	TRBJ2-1
TGTGCTATACAAACAACAGGGGATCAGCCCCAGCATTTT	CAIQTTGDQPQHF	.	TRBD1	TRBV6-6	TRBJ1-5
TGTGCCAGTAGTATGGGCGATTTCTATGGCTACACCTTC	CASSMGDFYGYTF	.	.	TRBV19	TRBJ1-2
TGTGCCAGCAGCCCGATAGGACATCCTGATGATGAAAAACTGTTTTTT	CASSPIGHPDDEKLFF	.	.	TRBV7-9	TRBJ1-4
TGTGCCAGCAGCTTAGTGTCTTTGGGGACAGGACCCTCCTACGAGCAGTACTTC	CASSLVSLGTGPSYEQYF	few	TRBD1	TRBV11-3	TRBJ2-7
TGCGCCAGCAGCCCGGACAGTCCCGTAGCGAGGAAGTTCTTC	CASSPDSPVARKFF	.	.	TRBV5-1	TRBJ2-1
TGTGCCAGCAGCGTTCCGACAGGGACGCAAGAGACCCAGTACTTC	CASSVPTGTQETQYF	.	TRBD1	TRBV9	TRBJ2-5
TGTGCCTGGTACCAGAGGTTGTGGTATGGCTACACCTTC	CAWYQRLWYGYTF	few	.	TRBV30	TRBJ1-2
TGTGCCAGCAAAACCGACAGTCCCTATAATTCACCCCTCCACTTT	CASKTDSPYNSPLHF	.	.	TRBV2	TRBJ1-6
TGTGCCAGCAGAATCGGGACAGGACAGAATCAGCCCCAGCATTTT	CASRIGTGQNQPQHF	.	TRBD1	TRBV6-5	TRBJ1-5